This T cell receptor beta chain was found in a study of blood T cell repertoires in COVID-19. About the study: Sites across the United States, Italy and Spain contributed samples from acute and convalescent COVID-19. Nucleic acid was either cDNA or gDNA, and it came from T cells, B-cell-depleted T cells, or PBMCs.

Original data processing: Quantification of nucleated cells was approximated via reference gene primer amplification. Profiled with immunoSEQ multiplex PCR; TCRdb holds only in-frame clones, not every one. That table furnishes V, J and clone size, whereas the DNA furnished D and trimming. The top ten clones hold around 6% of a sample with tens of thousands of clones, over 80% of them seen once. This CDR3 contains 13 residues. V lost 0 bases to trimming and J lost 5 bases, with 7 bases between them. Per the germline V gene, CDR1 is MGHRA and CDR2 is YSYEKL. This chain joins TRBV4-1 and TRBJ1-2; a weak D match, TRBD1 (5 bases). The TCR comes from a woman aged 55 to 70 with active COVID-19. The sample comprised peripheral blood. Written as DNA, the CDR3 is TGCGCCAGCAGCCAAGATCAGGGTTATGGCTACACCTTC. Translated, it gives CASSQDQGYGYTF.